The TCR beta chain under discussion was sequenced for a study of control samples from healthy donors and cancer patients. This clone was seen a few times. Assay: immunoSEQ multiplex PCR; the TCRdb copy retains only in-frame clones and omits some. The table lists some 70,000 clones, over 65% of them singletons. The junction had 3 bases not matched to a gene; V was cut back by 4 bases and J by 0 bases. The CDR3 consists of 15 residues. CDR1 is ENHRY, CDR2 SYGVKD, per germline. The sequence was obtained from a woman between 50 and 59 years old with lung cancer. The chain carries TRBV10-3 and TRBJ2-3; 8 nucleotides agree with TRBD2. Material: PBMCs. CDR3 protein: CAISVTSGSTDTQYF. In nucleotides, the CDR3 is TGTGCCATCAGTGTCACTAGCGGTAGCACAGATACGCAGTATTTT.